This T cell receptor beta chain was identified during a study of blood T cells in healthy people across ages (dated by TCRdb to between 2015 and 2016). About the study as a whole: Template switching captured roughly one uniquely barcoded TCR beta cDNA molecule per two T cells in model experiments. Age-related changes in TCR beta repertoire diversity were measured in the study by deep sequencing normalized with unique cDNA molecular identifiers. Four age groups were formed from the donors: young (average approximately 15 years), middle-aged (around 40), aged (approximately 60) and long-lived (about 80). Donors of different ages were randomly distributed across sequencing lanes to avoid experimental bias. Using the same blood draw, the study looked at two additional independent replicas of 1 million unique cDNA reads for two donors, one aged 18 to 30 and the other aged 80 or older. Findings and caveats that apply to the study as a whole: Observed TCR beta diversity per million T cells fell roughly linearly with age, and a significant reduction was already apparent by age roughly 40. Observed TCR beta diversity correlated strongly with the percentage of naive T cells measured by flow cytometry. Because donor CMV infection status was unknown, age-related changes in expanded clonotypes were potentially confounded. Since profiling was done on bulk unsorted PBMCs, naive and antigen-experienced compartments could not be conclusively compared. Estimates of total diversity based on one million sequenced T cells were regarded as lower bounds and as underestimates. Compared with the aged group, more naive CD4+ T cells, fewer expanded clones and increased TCR diversity were shown by the long-lived group, suggesting age selection.

Remarks on this clonotype: This clone's antigen is unknown. Base qualities are missing; no much larger clone stands one base away.

Taken from the germline V gene (reference sequence), the CDR1 and CDR2 loops are DFQATT and SNEGSKA. The CDR3 covers 15 residues, taking in both the cysteine and the phenylalanine. The only DNA kept is the CDR3, 45 bases in frame from the first base. The donors were roughly 40 Caucasian individuals from Russia, aged roughly 6 to 100 years, who were systemically healthy. Approximately 9.3 milliliters of peripheral blood were drawn from each donor into EDTA-treated Vacutainer tubes. PBMCs were isolated by Ficoll-Paque density-gradient centrifugation, with at least 6.5 million obtained per sample. Total RNA was extracted from PBMCs with Trizol reagent, with at least 6 micrograms obtained per sample. The percentages of naive CD45RAhigh/CD27high T cells were determined by flow cytometry on a PBMC aliquot from every donor. Library prep was done by 5' RACE. Instrument on record: Illumina HiSeq 2500. A second roughly 6 to 11 cycle PCR used a sample-barcoded 5' primer and a J-beta primer mix. A template-switch 5' adaptor carrying 12 random nucleotides introduced a unique molecular identifier onto each TCR beta cDNA molecule. At least 3 million CDR3-containing paired-end reads were obtained from each sample. The Mint cDNA synthesis kit, primed by a TRBC-specific oligonucleotide, was used to synthesize first-strand cDNA from all RNA. Following uracil-DNA glycosylase treatment, a first 18-cycle PCR with universal primers M1SS and BC2_uni_R was performed on all cDNA. Turning to the authors' computational methods: Each sample was normalized by randomly selecting 1 million high-quality reads, each carrying a distinct molecular identifier. Instead of being binned into consensus sequences, reads that shared molecular identifiers were thrown out. MiTCR, run with a Q25 quality threshold and the strictest error-elimination algorithm, handled CDR3 identification, clonotype clustering and error correction. Lower-bound total TCR beta diversity was estimated with a nonparametric unseen species model using Euler transformation. TCRdb's own reprocessing of the public reads used fastp at Q25 and MiXCR and kept productive beta chains. Entries that share a CDR3 protein sequence are merged under the most common genes and DNA. The V and J calls come from TCRdb's annotation, not from the publication. This sample comprises a few hundred thousand distinct CDR3 sequences, roughly 29% of them detected only once. The top ten clones comprise 15% to 20% of the sample.

Specimen: blood. The V gene is TRBV20-1 and the J gene is TRBJ2-5, and TRBD2 matches 8 of the central bases. The tail of the sequence fits TRBJ2-7 better, so the J call may be wrong. The sequence was collected from a woman between 70 and 85 years old in good health. The sequenced DNA: TGCAGTGCCACGACCGCGCGGGGGGCGGTACACGAGCAGTACTTC. Its amino acids are CSATTARGAVHEQYF.